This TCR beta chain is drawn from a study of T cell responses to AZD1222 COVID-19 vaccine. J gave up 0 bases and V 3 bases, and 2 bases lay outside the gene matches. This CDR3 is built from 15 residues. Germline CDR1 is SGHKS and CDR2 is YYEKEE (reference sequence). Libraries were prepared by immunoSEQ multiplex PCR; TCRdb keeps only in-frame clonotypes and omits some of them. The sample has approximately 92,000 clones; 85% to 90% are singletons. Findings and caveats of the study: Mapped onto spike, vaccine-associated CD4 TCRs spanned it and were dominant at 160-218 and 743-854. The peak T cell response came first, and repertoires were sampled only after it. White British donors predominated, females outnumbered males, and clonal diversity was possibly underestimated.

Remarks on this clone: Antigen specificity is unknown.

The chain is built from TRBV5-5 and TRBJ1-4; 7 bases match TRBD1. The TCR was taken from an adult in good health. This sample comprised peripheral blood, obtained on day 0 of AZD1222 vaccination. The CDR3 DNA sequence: TGTGCCAGCAGCTCGACAGGGACAACTAATGAAAAACTGTTTTTT. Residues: CASSSTGTTNEKLFF. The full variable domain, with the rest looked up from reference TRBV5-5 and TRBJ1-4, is DAGVTQSPTHLIKTRGQQVTLRCSPISGHKSVSWYQQVLGQGPQFIFQYYEKEERGRGNFPDRFSARQFPNYSSELNVNALLLGDSALYLCASSSTGTTNEKLFFGSGTQLSVL.